Each of the 23 T cell receptor beta chains below was sequenced from the same sample in a study of T cell responses to AZD1222 COVID-19 vaccine. Profiling relied on immunoSEQ multiplex PCR, and the TCRdb table lists in-frame clones only, not all of them. There are fewer than 200,000 clones in the sample; 85% to 95% occur only once, and under 2% lies in the top ten. The sequencing here drew on peripheral blood, taken 28 days after the second AZD1222 dose. The receptors shown here come from an adult who received the AZD1222 COVID-19 vaccine.

The V call is TRBV4-1, the J call TRBJ2-1; the D call may be TRBD1 or TRBD2 (5 bases each). Germline CDR1 MGHRA, CDR2 YSYEKL. This CDR3 spans 15 amino acids. Trimming shortened V by 4 bases and J by 7 bases, and 17 bases separated the two germline ends. Written as DNA, the CDR3 is TGCGCCAGCAGCCGGGTACGGGGCTCCCGGAATGAGCAGTTCTTC. This sequence encodes CASSRVRGSRNEQFF.

This chain uses TRBV19 with TRBJ2-7; 9 bases map to TRBD1. Germline V gives CDR1 LNHDA, CDR2 SQIVND (reference sequence). This CDR3 has 13 residues. J lost 5 bases, V lost 5 bases, and 4 bases had no gene match. CDR3: CASSSGQGDEQYF. The CDR3, as DNA: TGTGCCAGTAGTTCGGGACAGGGAGACGAGCAGTACTTC.

This chain joins TRBV7-2 and TRBJ1-2, with D unclear. The V end was cut by 7 bases, the J end by 5 bases, with 11 bases between. This CDR3 is 12 amino acids long. Germline-derived CDR1 and CDR2 are SGHTA and FQGNSA. CDR3 sequence (DNA): TGTGCCAGCATTAGGACGGTTTATGGCTACACCTTC. This gives the protein CASIRTVYGYTF.

The CDR3 loop is CAISARTGGTDTQYF. The CDR3 coding sequence is TGTGCCATCAGTGCCCGGACAGGAGGCACAGATACGCAGTATTTT. The chain employs TRBV10-3 and TRBJ2-3; 7 bases map to TRBD1. The CDR3 extends over 15 amino acids. Germline V lookup: CDR1 ENHRY, CDR2 SYGVKD. V lost 4 bases, J lost 1 base, and 5 bases stayed unmatched.

V and J are TRBV7-9 and TRBJ1-2, with TRBD1 as a possible D gene (6 bases). CDR3 length equals 15 residues. Trimming took off 1 base at V and 5 bases at J, with 14 bases between the two ends. Germline-derived CDR1 and CDR2 are SEHNR and FQNEAQ (reference sequence). The DNA of the CDR3 is TGTGCCAGCAGCTTAGGCGTGGACAGAGGGTATGGCTACACCTTC. Its translation is CASSLGVDRGYGYTF. The full variable domain, completed using reference TRBV7-9 and TRBJ1-2, is DTGVSQNPRHKITKRGQNVTFRCDPISEHNRLYWYRQTLGQGPEFLTYFQNEAQLEKSRLLSDRFSAERPKGSFSTLEIQRTEQGDSAMYLCASSLGVDRGYGYTFGSGTRLTVV.

The V call is TRBV12-3 or TRBV12-4, the J call TRBJ1-1; D remains unclear. This CDR3 region has 13 residues. The germline V and J ends were trimmed by 8 bases and 2 bases, with 12 bases remaining between them. The CDR3 loop is CASLEQLNTEAFF. The CDR3 coding sequence is TGTGCCAGCCTGGAACAGCTTAACACTGAAGCTTTCTTT.

The chain links TRBV6-6 to TRBJ2-1; 13 bases are shared with TRBD2. Germline values: CDR1 MNHNY, CDR2 SVGAGI (reference sequence). The CDR3 has 16 residues. After removal of 6 bases from V and 6 bases from J, the junction contained 8 bases not matched to a gene. CDR3 sequence reads: CASRTGRTSGGNEQFF. In DNA, the CDR3 is TGTGCCAGCAGGACCGGCCGGACTAGCGGGGGCAATGAGCAGTTCTTC.

This chain links TRBV11-2 with TRBJ1-1; D remains unclear. The CDR3 length is 13 residues. Trimming stripped 4 bases from V and 1 base from J, with 7 bases between. CDR1 and CDR2 from the germline V gene are SGHAT and FQNNGV. The CDR3 region has the DNA TGTGCCAGCAGCTATACAGCGAACACTGAAGCTTTCTTT. This translates into CASSYTANTEAFF.

The chain joins TRBV24-1 to TRBJ2-1; D gene ambiguous. This CDR3 has 13 amino acids. Germline-derived CDR1 and CDR2 are KGHDR and SFDVKD. V shed 1 base and J shed 8 bases, with 8 bases lying between them. The CDR3 coding sequence is TGTGCCACCAGTGATTTAAACGGCGATGAGCAGTTCTTC. Its protein is CATSDLNGDEQFF.

The V call is TRBV6-1, the J call TRBJ1-2; D gene ambiguous. Deletions cut 3 bases from V and 6 bases from J, with 8 bases between. This CDR3 contains 12 residues. CDR1 MNHNS and CDR2 SASEGT come from the germline V gene. The CDR3 DNA is TGTGCCAGCAGTGACGGAGGCGATGGCTACACCTTC. Protein product: CASSDGGDGYTF.

This chain uses TRBV9 with TRBJ2-7, with 7 bases fitting TRBD2. CDR3 length equals 15 residues. Germline CDR1 SGDLS, CDR2 YYNGEE. Germline trimming cut 0 bases from V and 2 bases from J; bases unmatched to any gene: 5. The CDR3 bases are TGTGCCAGCAGCGTAGGTTCTGGGGGGGCCTACGAGCAGTACTTC. It translates to CASSVGSGGAYEQYF. Variable domain in full (rest from reference TRBV9 and TRBJ2-7): DSGVTQTPKHLITATGQRVTLRCSPRSGDLSVYWYQQSLDQGLQFLIQYYNGEERAKGNILERFSAQQFPDLHSELNLSSLELGDSALYFCASSVGSGGAYEQYFGPGTRLTVT.

In its sample, this clone was seen once. J is TRBJ1-5 and V is TRBV28; weak D call: TRBD1 (6 bases). The CDR3 runs to 14 residues. Germline V CDR1 and CDR2: MDHEN, SYDVKM. V lost 3 bases and J 8 bases, leaving 14 bases between the germline ends. The CDR3 is CASSLDSWGEPQHF. DNA for the CDR3: TGTGCCAGCAGTTTGGACAGCTGGGGGGAGCCCCAGCATTTT.

CDR3 nucleotides: TGTGCCAGCAGCTTATTAAGAGGTGAAAAACTGTTTTTT. Its translation: CASSLLRGEKLFF. The chain has TRBV7-8 and TRBJ1-4; D is ambiguous. The germline gives CDR1 SGHVS, CDR2 FQNEAQ. This CDR3 has 13 amino acids. Trimming shortened V by 2 bases and J by 7 bases, and 8 bases separated the two germline ends.

The chain is built from TRBV7-8 and TRBJ1-6; D is uncertain. Trimming shortened V by 7 bases and J by 8 bases, and 18 bases separated the two germline ends. Germline V CDR1 and CDR2: SGHVS, FQNEAQ. This CDR3 has 15 residues. CDR3: CASTVTVGRDSPLHF. The CDR3 region has the DNA TGTGCCAGCACCGTTACAGTGGGGAGGGATTCACCCCTCCACTTT.

This clone was detected only once. The V and J genes are TRBV6-1 and TRBJ2-3; 10 bases line up with TRBD1. Trimming at V came to 3 bases and at J to 4 bases, leaving 7 bases not matched to a gene. The CDR3 is 16 residues long. Germline CDR1 is MNHNS and CDR2 is SASEGT. Here the CDR3 DNA reads TGTGCCAGCAGTGATAGGACAGGGGGAATCTCAGATACGCAGTATTTT. As protein: CASSDRTGGISDTQYF.

This clone showed up just a few times. The rearrangement links TRBV5-1 to TRBJ2-5; TRBD2 agrees at 7 bases. Unmatched junction bases numbered 0, after V lost 2 bases and J lost 2 bases. CDR1 is SGHRS and CDR2 is YFSETQ in the germline V gene. The CDR3 loop spans 13 amino acids. The CDR3 DNA reads TGCGCCAGCAGCTTCGGGGGGCAAGAGACCCAGTACTTC. Translating it yields CASSFGGQETQYF.

The genes are TRBV2 and TRBJ1-1; a weak D match, TRBD1 (5 bases). The V gene lost 4 bases and the J gene lost 4 bases, with 7 bases spanning the gap. The CDR3 contains 12 residues. The V gene's germline CDR1 is SNHLY and CDR2 FYNNEI. The CDR3 loop reads CASSAGGTEAFF. The CDR3, as DNA: TGTGCCAGCAGTGCTGGGGGCACTGAAGCTTTCTTT.

The chain is built from TRBV3-1 (or the pseudogene TRBV3-2) and TRBJ1-5; TRBD1 aligns across 8 bases. The CDR3 is 18 residues long. V lost 3 bases, J lost 4 bases, and 14 bases stayed unmatched. The germline CDR1 and CDR2 sequences are LGHDT and YNNKEL (reference sequence). CDR3 DNA: TGTGCCAGCAGCCAGGAGATCAGGGGGCTCCTTGTAAATCAGCCCCAGCATTTT. Its protein is CASSQEIRGLLVNQPQHF.

The chain is built from TRBV15 and TRBJ1-2; D remains ambiguous. CDR1 and CDR2 from the germline V gene are LNHNV and YYDKDF (reference sequence). CDR3 length: 15 amino acids. V lost 6 bases and J lost 4, with 18 bases in between. The CDR3 DNA reads TGTGCCACCAGTGAGAGCCCGGACGGAAGCTATGGCTACACCTTC. This gives the protein CATSESPDGSYGYTF.

The chain links TRBV6-5 to TRBJ1-3; D is ambiguous. Trimming pared 0 bases from V and 2 bases from J, leaving 11 bases between. Germline V CDR1 and CDR2: MNHEY, SVGAGI. The CDR3 spans 16 residues. This CDR3 reads CASSYSIQSTGNTIYF. As DNA, the CDR3 is TGTGCCAGCAGTTACTCGATCCAGTCCACTGGAAACACCATATATTTT.

The V gene is TRBV4-3, the J gene TRBJ1-1; D is possibly TRBD1 (6 bases). Trimming took 0 bases from V and 5 from J, leaving 10 bases between them. Germline loops: CDR1 LGHNA, CDR2 YSLEER. This CDR3 is 14 amino acids long. The CDR3 sequence is CASSQEGQGTEAFF. The DNA for the CDR3 is TGCGCCAGCAGCCAAGAAGGGCAGGGGACTGAAGCTTTCTTT.

This clone was seen a single time. J is TRBJ1-1 and V is TRBV27, with D unresolved. This CDR3 has 13 residues. Germline CDR1 reads MNHEY; CDR2 reads SMNVEV (reference sequence). The V end was cut by 6 bases, the J end by 0 bases, with 8 bases between. CDR3 sequence reads: CASSINLNTEAFF. In DNA, the CDR3 is TGTGCCAGCAGCATCAATTTGAACACTGAAGCTTTCTTT.

CDR3 coding DNA: TGTGCCAGCAGCCAAGAAATCGGGGTGGGCTACACCTTC. This sequence encodes CASSQEIGVGYTF. The rearrangement links TRBV14 to TRBJ1-2, with D hard to call. The germline V gene encodes CDR1 SGHDN and CDR2 FVKESK. Trimming left V 0 bases short and J 8 bases short, with 10 bases between. The CDR3 is 13 residues long. The full variable domain, with the rest looked up from reference TRBV14 and TRBJ1-2, is EAGVTQFPSHSVIEKGQTVTLRCDPISGHDNLYWYRRVMGKEIKFLLHFVKESKQDESGMPNNRFLAERTGGTYSTLKVQPAELEDSGVYFCASSQEIGVGYTFGSGTRLTVV.